Listed below are T cell receptor beta chains from one sample, sequenced in a study of CD8 T cells in Susac syndrome. TCRdb re-called the immunoSEQ multiplex PCR reads through MiXCR, storing one row per CDR3 protein. This table has approximately 200,000 distinct CDR3 sequences, more than 85% appearing once. Sequences were obtained from CD8+ T cells from PBMCs. The receptors stem from a human donor with multiple sclerosis. CDR3s include the opening cysteine and the closing phenylalanine or tryptophan. The D gene is left open where the match is weak.

>TRBJ2-7|NA|TRBV16
CASSLRTVGYEQYF
>TRBJ2-2|NA|TRBV7-9
CASSLTSTLTGELFF
>TRBJ1-2|NA|TRBV30
CAWSLWNYGYTF
>TRBJ2-7|TRBD2|TRBV11-2
CASSQGLAGYEQYF
>TRBJ2-7|NA|TRBV5-6
CASSLVPYEQYF
>TRBJ1-2|NA|TRBV4-2
CASKRTNYGYTF
>TRBJ1-1|NA|TRBV30
CARQESAEAFF
>TRBJ2-7|TRBD2|TRBV20-1
CSASSGGDEQYF
>TRBJ2-5|TRBD2|TRBV12-3/TRBV12-4
CASGRTLAGGQETQYF
>TRBJ2-2|NA|TRBV4-1
CASSQDLVLGAGELFF
>TRBJ2-7|NA|TRBV6-5
CASSPALGPNSEQYF
>TRBJ2-7|NA|TRBV7-9
CASSYPGQPYEQYF
>TRBJ1-2|NA|TRBV5-6
CASSLATGPGGYGYTF
>TRBJ2-7|TRBD2|TRBV7-3
CASSSGGGDLYEQYF
>TRBJ1-2|NA|TRBV9
CASSKEGHPGGGYTF
>TRBJ2-5|TRBD2|TRBV7-2
CASSPGTSGSFEETQYF
>TRBJ2-1|TRBD2|TRBV7-8
CASSLAQAGGRDEQFF
>TRBJ2-7|NA|TRBV21-1
CASSAQGNSYEQYF
>TRBJ1-5|NA|TRBV4-2
CASSQELQGWDQPQHF
>TRBJ2-7|NA|TRBV20-1
CSARDSQGKHPGGYEQYF
>TRBJ2-1|TRBD1|TRBV2
CASSGRRDRVIDEQFF
>TRBJ1-2|TRBD1|TRBV4-3
CASSVGEGAHGYTF
>TRBJ2-1|NA|TRBV24-1
CATSDPRMPYNEQFF
>TRBJ2-5|NA|TRBV2
CASSSGAFETQYF
>TRBJ2-3|TRBD1|TRBV12-3/TRBV12-4
CASSFGQGSTDTQYF
>TRBJ2-1|TRBD2|TRBV6-5
CASSYILAGVHEQFF
>TRBJ1-1|NA|TRBV19
CASSISMNTEAFF